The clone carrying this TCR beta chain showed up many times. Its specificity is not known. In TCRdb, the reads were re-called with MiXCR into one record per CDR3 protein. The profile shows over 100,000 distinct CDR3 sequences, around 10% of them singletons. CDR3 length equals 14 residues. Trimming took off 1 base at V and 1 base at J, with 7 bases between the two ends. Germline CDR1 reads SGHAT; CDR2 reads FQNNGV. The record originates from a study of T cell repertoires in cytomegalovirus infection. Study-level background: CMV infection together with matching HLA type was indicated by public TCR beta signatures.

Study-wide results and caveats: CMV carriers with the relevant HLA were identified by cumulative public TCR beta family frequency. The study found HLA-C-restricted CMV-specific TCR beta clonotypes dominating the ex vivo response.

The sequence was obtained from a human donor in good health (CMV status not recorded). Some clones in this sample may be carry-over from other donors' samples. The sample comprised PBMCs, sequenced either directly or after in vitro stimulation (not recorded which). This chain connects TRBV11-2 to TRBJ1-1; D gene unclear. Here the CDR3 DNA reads TGTGCCAGCAGCTTAGTTTGGGCGAACACTGAAGCTTTCTTT. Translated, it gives CASSLVWANTEAFF. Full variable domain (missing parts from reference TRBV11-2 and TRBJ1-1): EAGVAQSPRYKIIEKRQSVAFWCNPISGHATLYWYQQILGQGPKLLIQFQNNGVVDDSQLPKDRFSAERLKGVDSTLKIQPAKLEDSAVYLCASSLVWANTEAFFGQGTRLTVV.